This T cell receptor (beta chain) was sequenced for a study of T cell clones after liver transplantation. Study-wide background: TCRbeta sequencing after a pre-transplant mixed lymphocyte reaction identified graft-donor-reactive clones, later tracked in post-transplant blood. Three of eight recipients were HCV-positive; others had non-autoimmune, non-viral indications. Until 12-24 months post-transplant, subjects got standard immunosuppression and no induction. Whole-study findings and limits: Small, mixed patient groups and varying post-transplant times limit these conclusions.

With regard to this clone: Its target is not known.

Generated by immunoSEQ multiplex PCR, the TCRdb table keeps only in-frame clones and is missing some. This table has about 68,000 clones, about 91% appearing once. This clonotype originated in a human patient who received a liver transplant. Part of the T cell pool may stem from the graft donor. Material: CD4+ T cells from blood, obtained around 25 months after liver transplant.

CDR3 protein: CASNPQETQYF. CDR3 bases: TGCGCCAGCAACCCGCAAGAGACCCAGTACTTC. The chain carries TRBV5-1 and TRBJ2-5; D not resolved. Germline V gene lookup returns CDR1 SGHRS and CDR2 YFSETQ. The ends were cut back, 6 bases at V and 2 bases at J, with 5 bases in the middle. The CDR3 consists of 11 residues.